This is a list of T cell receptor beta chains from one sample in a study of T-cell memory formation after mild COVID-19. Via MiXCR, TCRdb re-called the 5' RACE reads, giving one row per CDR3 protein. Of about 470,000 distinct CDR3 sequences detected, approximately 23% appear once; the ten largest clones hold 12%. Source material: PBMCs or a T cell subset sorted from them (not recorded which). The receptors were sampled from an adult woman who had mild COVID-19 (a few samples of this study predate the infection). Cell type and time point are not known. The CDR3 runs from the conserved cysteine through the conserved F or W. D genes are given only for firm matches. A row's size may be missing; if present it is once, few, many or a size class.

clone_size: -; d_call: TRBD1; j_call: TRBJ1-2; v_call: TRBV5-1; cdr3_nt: TGCGCCAGCAGCATGGGACAGGGGCTGCTGCTAGACTATGGCTACACCTTC; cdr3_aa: CASSMGQGLLLDYGYTF
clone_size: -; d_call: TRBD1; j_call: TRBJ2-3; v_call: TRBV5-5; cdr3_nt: TGTGCCAGCAGCTTACCCGGGACAGGGGGCACAGATACGCAGTATTTT; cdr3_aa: CASSLPGTGGTDTQYF
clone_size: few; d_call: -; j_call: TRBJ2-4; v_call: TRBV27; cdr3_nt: TGTGCCAGCAGCGGGGAGAGAGCCAAAAACATTCAGTACTTC; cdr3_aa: CASSGERAKNIQYF
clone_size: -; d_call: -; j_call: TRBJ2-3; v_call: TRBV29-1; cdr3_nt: TGCAGCGAATACAGGGTCCTCACAGATACGCAGTATTTT; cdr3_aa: CSEYRVLTDTQYF
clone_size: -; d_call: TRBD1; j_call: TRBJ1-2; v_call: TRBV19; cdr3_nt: TGTGCCAGTAGTATACAGGGGACAGCTAACTATGGCTACACCTTC; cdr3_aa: CASSIQGTANYGYTF
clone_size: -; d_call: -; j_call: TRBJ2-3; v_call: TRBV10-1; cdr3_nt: TGCGCCAGAGCATCGACAGGCACTAGCACAGATACGCAGTATTTT; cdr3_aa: CARASTGTSTDTQYF
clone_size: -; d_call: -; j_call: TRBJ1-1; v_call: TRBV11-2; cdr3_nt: TGTGCCAGCAGCTTAGGGCCAGGGTTTGAAGCTTTCTTT; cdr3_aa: CASSLGPGFEAFF
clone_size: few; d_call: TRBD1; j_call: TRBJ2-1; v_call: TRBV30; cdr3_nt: TGTGCCTGGGAACCCGACAGGGAGCTCCCGGGTGAGCAGTTCTTC; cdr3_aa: CAWEPDRELPGEQFF
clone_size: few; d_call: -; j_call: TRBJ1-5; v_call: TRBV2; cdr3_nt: TGTGCCAGCAGTGAAAGATTGACTCTTCAGCCCCAGCATTTT; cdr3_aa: CASSERLTLQPQHF
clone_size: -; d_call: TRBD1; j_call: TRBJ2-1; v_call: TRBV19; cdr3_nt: TGTGCCAGTAGTCAACAGGGGGGACGAAGTTACAATGAGCAGTTCTTC; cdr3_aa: CASSQQGGRSYNEQFF
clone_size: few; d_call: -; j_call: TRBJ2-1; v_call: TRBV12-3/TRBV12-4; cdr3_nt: TGTGCCAGCAGTTTAGGAGGGACCAAATCAACTGAGCAGTTCTTC; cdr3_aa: CASSLGGTKSTEQFF
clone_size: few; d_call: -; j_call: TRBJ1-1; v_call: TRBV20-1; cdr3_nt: TGCAGTGCTAGAGATTACCTTGAAGCTTTCTTT; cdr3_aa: CSARDYLEAFF
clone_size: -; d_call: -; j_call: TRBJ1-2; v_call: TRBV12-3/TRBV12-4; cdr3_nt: TGTGCCAGCAGGGGCGGCGGTAGGAACTATGGCTACACCTTC; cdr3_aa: CASRGGGRNYGYTF
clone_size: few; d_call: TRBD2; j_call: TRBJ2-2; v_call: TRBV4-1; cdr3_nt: TGCGCCAGCAGCCAAGTTCCCGTGGGACTAGCGGGCGCGAACACCGGGGAGCTGTTTTTT; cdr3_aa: CASSQVPVGLAGANTGELFF
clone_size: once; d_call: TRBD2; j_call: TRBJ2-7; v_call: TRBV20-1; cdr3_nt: TGCAGTGCTAACCGACTAGCGGGAGAGGGCTACGAGCAGTACTTC; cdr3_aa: CSANRLAGEGYEQYF
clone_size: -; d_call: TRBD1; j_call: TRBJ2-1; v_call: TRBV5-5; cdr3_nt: TGTGCCAGCAGACTTGGACAGGGTGCCTACAATGAGCAGTTCTTC; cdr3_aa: CASRLGQGAYNEQFF
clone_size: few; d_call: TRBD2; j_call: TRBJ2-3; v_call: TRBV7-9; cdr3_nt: TGTGCCAGCAGCTTTGTACTAGCGGGGCAGCCCAGGGGAGATACGCAGTATTTT; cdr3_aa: CASSFVLAGQPRGDTQYF
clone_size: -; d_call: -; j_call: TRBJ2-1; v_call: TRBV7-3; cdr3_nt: TGTGCCAGCAGCTTAACCCCCCTCGGGGGAGTCGATGAGCAGTTCTTC; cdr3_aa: CASSLTPLGGVDEQFF
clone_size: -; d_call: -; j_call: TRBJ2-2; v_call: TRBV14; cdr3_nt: TGTGCCAGCAGCCAAGGCAAGAACACCGGGGAGCTGTTTTTT; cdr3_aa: CASSQGKNTGELFF
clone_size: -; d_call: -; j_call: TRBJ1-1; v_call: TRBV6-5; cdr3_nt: TGTGCCAGCAGTTACCAGGGGCAGGATGGAGCTTTCTTT; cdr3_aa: CASSYQGQDGAFF
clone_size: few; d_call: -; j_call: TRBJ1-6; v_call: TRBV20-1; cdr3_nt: TGCAGTGCTAGAGCAACCCGCGGACAGTCGAGCTCCTATAATTCACCCCTCCACTTT; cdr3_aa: CSARATRGQSSSYNSPLHF
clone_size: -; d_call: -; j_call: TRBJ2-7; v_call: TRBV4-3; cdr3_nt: TGCGCCAGCAGCCCCGGCTCCCCCGGATACGAGCAGTACTTC; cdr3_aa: CASSPGSPGYEQYF
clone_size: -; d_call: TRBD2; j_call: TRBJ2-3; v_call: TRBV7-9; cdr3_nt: TGTGCCAGCAGCTTATCGCTAGCGGGGGGAGCAGATACGCAGTATTTT; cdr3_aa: CASSLSLAGGADTQYF
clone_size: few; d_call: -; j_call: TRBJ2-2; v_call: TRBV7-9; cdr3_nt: TGTGCCAGCAGCTCAACCCGGGACCCGAGGCGTTCCACCGGGGAGCTGTTTTTT; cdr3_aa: CASSSTRDPRRSTGELFF
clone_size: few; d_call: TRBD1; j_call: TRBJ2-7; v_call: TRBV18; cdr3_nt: TGTGCCAGCTCACCCGGAACCGGGACAGGGGAACGCTGGTACGAGCAGTACTTC; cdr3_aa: CASSPGTGTGERWYEQYF
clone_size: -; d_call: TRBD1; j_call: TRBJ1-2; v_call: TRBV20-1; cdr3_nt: TGCAGTGCTAGAGTTCGGGGACAGGGCGATGGCTACACCTTC; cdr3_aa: CSARVRGQGDGYTF
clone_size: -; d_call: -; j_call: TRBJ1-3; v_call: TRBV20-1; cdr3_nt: TGCAGTGCTAGAGCGGGCAGGAGGCGCGGAAACACCATATATTTT; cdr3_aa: CSARAGRRRGNTIYF
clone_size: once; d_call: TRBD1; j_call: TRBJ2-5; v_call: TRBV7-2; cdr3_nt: TGTGCCAGCAGCCCAAGAAGGGGGCTGGGGGAGACCCAGTACTTC; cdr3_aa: CASSPRRGLGETQYF
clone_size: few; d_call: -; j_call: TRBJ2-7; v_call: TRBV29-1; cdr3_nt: TGCAGCGTTGAAGATGAGGAGGTCGTCGACGAGCAGTACTTC; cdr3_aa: CSVEDEEVVDEQYF